Sequencing of this T cell receptor beta chain was carried out in a study of cytomegalovirus exposure and HLA in healthy donors. General study points: A prior analysis recorded that most TCR beta V segments were productive about 87% or about 30% of the time. Most likely, a cluster of highly shared sequence variants arose as a sequencing artifact. By HLA locus, TCR association rates varied in a later analysis, with DRB1 showing the most and HLA-C the fewest.

The CDR3 spans 16 residues. Germline CDR1 is SNHLY and CDR2 is FYNNEI. Trimming removed 4 bases from V and 5 bases from J; junction bases left unmatched: 10. Researchers ran the PCR with 60 Vbeta and 13 Jbeta primers. Produced via immunoSEQ multiplex PCR; TCRdb's table is partial and in-frame only. The sample consists of about 130,000 clones, 60% to 75% of them appearing once. A remark on this clone: No antigen is known for it.

The sequenced material came from PBMCs. This TCR was sampled from a woman aged 50 to 60 in good health and CMV-seropositive. The V call is TRBV2, the J call TRBJ2-5; 10 bases align to TRBD2. CDR3 sequence (DNA): TGTGCCAGCAGTGGGAGACTAGCGGGCGGGGGTGAGACCCAGTACTTC. It encodes CASSGRLAGGGETQYF.